This TCR beta chain was recovered during a study of blood T cell repertoires in COVID-19. The overall study: From T cells, B-cell-depleted T cells, or PBMCs came the material, which was cDNA or gDNA.

Per the original methods: Amplification from reference gene primers served as the basis for estimated nucleated cell counts. Repertoires were generated with immunoSEQ multiplex PCR, while TCRdb's copy carries only in-frame clones and drops some. The V and J calls and the clone size are those of that table, but D and trimming were determined from the DNA. The sample carries under 100,000 clones, over 70% recorded once. The CDR3 covers 12 residues. V gave up 11 bases and J gave up 4 bases, with 14 bases separating them. Germline CDR1 reads SEHNR; CDR2 reads FQNEAQ (reference sequence). The material sequenced was peripheral blood. The sequence was collected from a man aged 80 or over with active or convalescent COVID-19. This chain links TRBV7-9 with TRBJ1-1; D is unclear. In DNA, the CDR3 is TGTGCCGCGGCGGGTCTGGGCACTGAAGCTTTCTTT. It codes for CAAAGLGTEAFF.